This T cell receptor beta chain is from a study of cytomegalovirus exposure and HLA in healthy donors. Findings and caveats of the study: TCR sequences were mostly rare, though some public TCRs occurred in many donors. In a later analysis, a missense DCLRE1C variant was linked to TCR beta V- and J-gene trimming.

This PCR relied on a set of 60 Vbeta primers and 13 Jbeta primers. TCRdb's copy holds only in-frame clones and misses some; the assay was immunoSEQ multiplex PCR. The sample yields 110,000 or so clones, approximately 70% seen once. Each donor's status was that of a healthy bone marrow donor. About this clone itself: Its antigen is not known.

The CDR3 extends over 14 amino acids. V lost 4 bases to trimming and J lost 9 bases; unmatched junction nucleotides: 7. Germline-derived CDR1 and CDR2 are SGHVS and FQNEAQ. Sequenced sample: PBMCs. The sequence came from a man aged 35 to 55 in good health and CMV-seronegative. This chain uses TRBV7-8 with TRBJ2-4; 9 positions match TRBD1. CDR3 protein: CASSSNRGHSIQYF. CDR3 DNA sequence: TGTGCCAGCAGCTCCAACAGGGGGCATAGCATTCAGTACTTC. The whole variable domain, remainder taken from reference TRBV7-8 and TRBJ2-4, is GAGVSQSPRYKVAKRGQDVALRCDPISGHVSLFWYQQALGQGPEFLTYFQNEAQLDKSGLPSDRFFAERPEGSVSTLKIQRTQQEDSAVYLCASSSNRGHSIQYFGAGTRLSVL.